This TCR beta chain derives from a study of shared clonotypes between healthy human individuals. This CDR3 has 18 residues. Germline V lookup: CDR1 ENHRY, CDR2 SYGVKD. Germline trimming cut 2 bases from V and 0 bases from J; bases unmatched to any gene: 4. Profiled with immunoSEQ multiplex PCR; TCRdb holds only in-frame clones, not every one. The data contain some 200,000 clones, approximately 60% of them singletons. Notes on this clone: What it binds is not known.

Points from the study as a whole: A small donor pool kept down the genetic and exposure-history diversity that was represented.

This clonotype was sampled from a man aged 30-40 years in good health. The rearrangement links TRBV10-3 to TRBJ2-6; 10 bases are a match to TRBD2. The sample taken for sequencing was memory CD4+ T cells sorted from blood. Subset described: CD45RA-negative fraction. CDR3 amino acids: CAISEGLAVNSGANVLTF. CDR3 DNA sequence: TGTGCCATCAGTGAGGGACTAGCGGTGAACTCTGGGGCCAACGTCCTGACTTTC.